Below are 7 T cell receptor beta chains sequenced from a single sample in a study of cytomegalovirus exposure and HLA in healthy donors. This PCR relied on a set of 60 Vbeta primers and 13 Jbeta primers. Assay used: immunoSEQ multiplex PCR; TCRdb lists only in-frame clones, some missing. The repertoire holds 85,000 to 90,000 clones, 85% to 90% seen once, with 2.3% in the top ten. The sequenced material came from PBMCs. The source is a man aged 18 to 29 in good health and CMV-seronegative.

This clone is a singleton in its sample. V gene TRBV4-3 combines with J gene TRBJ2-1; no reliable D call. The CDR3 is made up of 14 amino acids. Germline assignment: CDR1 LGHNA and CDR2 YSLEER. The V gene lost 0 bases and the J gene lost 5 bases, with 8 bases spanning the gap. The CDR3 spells CASSQDTSNNEQFF. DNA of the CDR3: TGCGCCAGCAGCCAAGATACATCCAACAATGAGCAGTTCTTC.

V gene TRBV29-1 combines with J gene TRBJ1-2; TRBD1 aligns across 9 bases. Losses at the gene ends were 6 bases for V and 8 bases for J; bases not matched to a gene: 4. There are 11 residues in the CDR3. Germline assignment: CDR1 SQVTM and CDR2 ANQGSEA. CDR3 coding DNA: TGCAGCGTGAGACAGGGGGGAGGCTACACCTTC. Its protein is CSVRQGGGYTF.

The CDR3 is CASSERQAYEQYF. DNA of the CDR3: TGTGCCAGCAGTGAACGACAGGCCTACGAGCAGTACTTC. The chain is built from TRBV25-1 and TRBJ2-7, with D tentatively TRBD1 (6 bases). The CDR3 is 13 amino acids. The germline CDR1 and CDR2 sequences are MGHDK and SYGVNS. Trimming removed 2 bases at V and 2 bases at J, with 7 bases between.

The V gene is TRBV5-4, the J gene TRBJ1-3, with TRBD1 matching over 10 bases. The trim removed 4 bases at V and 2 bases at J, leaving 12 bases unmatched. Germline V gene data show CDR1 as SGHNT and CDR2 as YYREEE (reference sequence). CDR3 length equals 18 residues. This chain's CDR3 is CASSPGQGVDRPGNTIYF. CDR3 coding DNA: TGTGCCAGCAGCCCCGGACAGGGGGTCGACCGGCCTGGAAACACCATATATTTT.

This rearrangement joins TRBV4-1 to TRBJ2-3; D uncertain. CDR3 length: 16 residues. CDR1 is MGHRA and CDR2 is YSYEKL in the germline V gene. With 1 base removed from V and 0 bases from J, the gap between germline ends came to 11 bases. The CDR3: CASSQGLSRSTDTQYF. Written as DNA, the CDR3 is TGCGCCAGCAGCCAAGGTTTAAGCCGGAGCACAGATACGCAGTATTTT.

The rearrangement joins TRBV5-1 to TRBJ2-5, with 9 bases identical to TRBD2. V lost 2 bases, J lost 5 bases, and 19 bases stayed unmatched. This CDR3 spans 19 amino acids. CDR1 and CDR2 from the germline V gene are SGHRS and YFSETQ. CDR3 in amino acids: CASSFRPLQAGGSSETQYF. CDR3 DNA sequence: TGCGCCAGCAGCTTCCGGCCGCTTCAGGCGGGAGGGTCTAGCGAGACCCAGTACTTC. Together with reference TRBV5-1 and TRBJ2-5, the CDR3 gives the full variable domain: KAGVTQTPRYLIKTRGQQVTLSCSPISGHRSVSWYQQTPGQGLQFLFEYFSETQRNKGNFPGRFSGRQFSNSRSEMNVSTLELGDSALYLCASSFRPLQAGGSSETQYFGPGTRLLVL.

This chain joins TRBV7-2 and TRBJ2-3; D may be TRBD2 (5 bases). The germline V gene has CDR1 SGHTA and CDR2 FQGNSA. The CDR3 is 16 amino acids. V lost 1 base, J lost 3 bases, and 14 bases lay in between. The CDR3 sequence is CASSLGSGVRTDTQYF. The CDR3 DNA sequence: TGTGCCAGCAGCTTAGGTTCCGGGGTGAGGACAGATACGCAGTATTTT.